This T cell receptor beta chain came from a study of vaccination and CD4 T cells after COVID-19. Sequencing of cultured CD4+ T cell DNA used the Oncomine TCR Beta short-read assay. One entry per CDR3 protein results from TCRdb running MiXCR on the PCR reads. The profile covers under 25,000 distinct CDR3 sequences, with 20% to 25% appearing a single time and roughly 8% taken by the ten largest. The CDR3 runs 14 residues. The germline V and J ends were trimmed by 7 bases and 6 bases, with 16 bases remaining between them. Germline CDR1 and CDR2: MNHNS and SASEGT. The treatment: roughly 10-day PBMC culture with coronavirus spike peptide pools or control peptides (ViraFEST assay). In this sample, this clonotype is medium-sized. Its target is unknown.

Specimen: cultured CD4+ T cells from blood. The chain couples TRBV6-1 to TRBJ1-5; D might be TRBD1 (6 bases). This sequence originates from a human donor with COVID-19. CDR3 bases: TGTGCCAGCACAGAAATCAGGGGAAGTCAGCCCCAGCATTTT. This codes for CASTEIRGSQPQHF.